This T cell receptor beta chain was recorded in a study of blood T cell repertoires in COVID-19. The overall study: Samples of COVID-19 (acute and convalescent) were obtained from the United States, Italy and Spain. PBMCs, B-cell-depleted T cells, or T cells were the source of the cDNA or gDNA that made up the material.

As handled by the study authors: Amplification with reference gene primers provided the estimates of nucleated cell counts. Sequenced by immunoSEQ multiplex PCR; TCRdb stores in-frame clones only, minus some. The V and J calls and clone size were taken over from that table, and D and trimming were inferred from the DNA. Of about 360,000 clones in the sample, around nine tenths were seen once. CDR1 and CDR2 (germline): MNHEY, SMNVEV (reference sequence). V gave up 5 bases and J gave up 2 bases, with 13 bases separating them. The length of the CDR3 is 15 residues. Seattle participants joined during active infection and were tracked over time.

Specimen: peripheral blood. The chain couples TRBV27 to TRBJ1-5; D is uncertain. This sequence originates from a woman aged 60-70 years with COVID-19, enrolled during active disease. CDR3 DNA: TGTGCCAGCAGTCCAGGTCGGGGAGGCAATCAGCCCCAGCATTTT. The encoded protein is CASSPGRGGNQPQHF.